This T cell receptor (beta chain) was recovered during a study of T cells in localized non-small cell lung cancer. Study conclusions and caveats: Prolonged overall survival went with higher T cell density in the blood. Appearances in adjacent lung were noted for a median 57 of the top 100 tumor clones. Analysis by sequencing included only one tumor region, so heterogeneity remains possible.

Concerning this clone: As yet, its antigen is unknown.

TCRdb's copy holds only in-frame clones and misses some; the assay was immunoSEQ multiplex PCR. The repertoire holds about 15,000 clones, with more than 80% as singletons. Sequences were derived from peripheral blood, sampled before any cancer treatment. The TCR was taken from a female donor older than 55 with stage I squamous cell lung carcinoma.

Here the CDR3 reads CASSEAGSYGYTF. DNA of the CDR3: TGTGCCAGTAGTGAGGCAGGGTCCTATGGCTACACCTTC. This chain uses TRBV19 with TRBJ1-2, with D possibly being TRBD1 (5 bases). Germline V gene lookup returns CDR1 LNHDA and CDR2 SQIVND (reference sequence). Trimming removed 5 bases from V and 4 bases from J, with 11 bases in between. CDR3 length equals 13 residues.